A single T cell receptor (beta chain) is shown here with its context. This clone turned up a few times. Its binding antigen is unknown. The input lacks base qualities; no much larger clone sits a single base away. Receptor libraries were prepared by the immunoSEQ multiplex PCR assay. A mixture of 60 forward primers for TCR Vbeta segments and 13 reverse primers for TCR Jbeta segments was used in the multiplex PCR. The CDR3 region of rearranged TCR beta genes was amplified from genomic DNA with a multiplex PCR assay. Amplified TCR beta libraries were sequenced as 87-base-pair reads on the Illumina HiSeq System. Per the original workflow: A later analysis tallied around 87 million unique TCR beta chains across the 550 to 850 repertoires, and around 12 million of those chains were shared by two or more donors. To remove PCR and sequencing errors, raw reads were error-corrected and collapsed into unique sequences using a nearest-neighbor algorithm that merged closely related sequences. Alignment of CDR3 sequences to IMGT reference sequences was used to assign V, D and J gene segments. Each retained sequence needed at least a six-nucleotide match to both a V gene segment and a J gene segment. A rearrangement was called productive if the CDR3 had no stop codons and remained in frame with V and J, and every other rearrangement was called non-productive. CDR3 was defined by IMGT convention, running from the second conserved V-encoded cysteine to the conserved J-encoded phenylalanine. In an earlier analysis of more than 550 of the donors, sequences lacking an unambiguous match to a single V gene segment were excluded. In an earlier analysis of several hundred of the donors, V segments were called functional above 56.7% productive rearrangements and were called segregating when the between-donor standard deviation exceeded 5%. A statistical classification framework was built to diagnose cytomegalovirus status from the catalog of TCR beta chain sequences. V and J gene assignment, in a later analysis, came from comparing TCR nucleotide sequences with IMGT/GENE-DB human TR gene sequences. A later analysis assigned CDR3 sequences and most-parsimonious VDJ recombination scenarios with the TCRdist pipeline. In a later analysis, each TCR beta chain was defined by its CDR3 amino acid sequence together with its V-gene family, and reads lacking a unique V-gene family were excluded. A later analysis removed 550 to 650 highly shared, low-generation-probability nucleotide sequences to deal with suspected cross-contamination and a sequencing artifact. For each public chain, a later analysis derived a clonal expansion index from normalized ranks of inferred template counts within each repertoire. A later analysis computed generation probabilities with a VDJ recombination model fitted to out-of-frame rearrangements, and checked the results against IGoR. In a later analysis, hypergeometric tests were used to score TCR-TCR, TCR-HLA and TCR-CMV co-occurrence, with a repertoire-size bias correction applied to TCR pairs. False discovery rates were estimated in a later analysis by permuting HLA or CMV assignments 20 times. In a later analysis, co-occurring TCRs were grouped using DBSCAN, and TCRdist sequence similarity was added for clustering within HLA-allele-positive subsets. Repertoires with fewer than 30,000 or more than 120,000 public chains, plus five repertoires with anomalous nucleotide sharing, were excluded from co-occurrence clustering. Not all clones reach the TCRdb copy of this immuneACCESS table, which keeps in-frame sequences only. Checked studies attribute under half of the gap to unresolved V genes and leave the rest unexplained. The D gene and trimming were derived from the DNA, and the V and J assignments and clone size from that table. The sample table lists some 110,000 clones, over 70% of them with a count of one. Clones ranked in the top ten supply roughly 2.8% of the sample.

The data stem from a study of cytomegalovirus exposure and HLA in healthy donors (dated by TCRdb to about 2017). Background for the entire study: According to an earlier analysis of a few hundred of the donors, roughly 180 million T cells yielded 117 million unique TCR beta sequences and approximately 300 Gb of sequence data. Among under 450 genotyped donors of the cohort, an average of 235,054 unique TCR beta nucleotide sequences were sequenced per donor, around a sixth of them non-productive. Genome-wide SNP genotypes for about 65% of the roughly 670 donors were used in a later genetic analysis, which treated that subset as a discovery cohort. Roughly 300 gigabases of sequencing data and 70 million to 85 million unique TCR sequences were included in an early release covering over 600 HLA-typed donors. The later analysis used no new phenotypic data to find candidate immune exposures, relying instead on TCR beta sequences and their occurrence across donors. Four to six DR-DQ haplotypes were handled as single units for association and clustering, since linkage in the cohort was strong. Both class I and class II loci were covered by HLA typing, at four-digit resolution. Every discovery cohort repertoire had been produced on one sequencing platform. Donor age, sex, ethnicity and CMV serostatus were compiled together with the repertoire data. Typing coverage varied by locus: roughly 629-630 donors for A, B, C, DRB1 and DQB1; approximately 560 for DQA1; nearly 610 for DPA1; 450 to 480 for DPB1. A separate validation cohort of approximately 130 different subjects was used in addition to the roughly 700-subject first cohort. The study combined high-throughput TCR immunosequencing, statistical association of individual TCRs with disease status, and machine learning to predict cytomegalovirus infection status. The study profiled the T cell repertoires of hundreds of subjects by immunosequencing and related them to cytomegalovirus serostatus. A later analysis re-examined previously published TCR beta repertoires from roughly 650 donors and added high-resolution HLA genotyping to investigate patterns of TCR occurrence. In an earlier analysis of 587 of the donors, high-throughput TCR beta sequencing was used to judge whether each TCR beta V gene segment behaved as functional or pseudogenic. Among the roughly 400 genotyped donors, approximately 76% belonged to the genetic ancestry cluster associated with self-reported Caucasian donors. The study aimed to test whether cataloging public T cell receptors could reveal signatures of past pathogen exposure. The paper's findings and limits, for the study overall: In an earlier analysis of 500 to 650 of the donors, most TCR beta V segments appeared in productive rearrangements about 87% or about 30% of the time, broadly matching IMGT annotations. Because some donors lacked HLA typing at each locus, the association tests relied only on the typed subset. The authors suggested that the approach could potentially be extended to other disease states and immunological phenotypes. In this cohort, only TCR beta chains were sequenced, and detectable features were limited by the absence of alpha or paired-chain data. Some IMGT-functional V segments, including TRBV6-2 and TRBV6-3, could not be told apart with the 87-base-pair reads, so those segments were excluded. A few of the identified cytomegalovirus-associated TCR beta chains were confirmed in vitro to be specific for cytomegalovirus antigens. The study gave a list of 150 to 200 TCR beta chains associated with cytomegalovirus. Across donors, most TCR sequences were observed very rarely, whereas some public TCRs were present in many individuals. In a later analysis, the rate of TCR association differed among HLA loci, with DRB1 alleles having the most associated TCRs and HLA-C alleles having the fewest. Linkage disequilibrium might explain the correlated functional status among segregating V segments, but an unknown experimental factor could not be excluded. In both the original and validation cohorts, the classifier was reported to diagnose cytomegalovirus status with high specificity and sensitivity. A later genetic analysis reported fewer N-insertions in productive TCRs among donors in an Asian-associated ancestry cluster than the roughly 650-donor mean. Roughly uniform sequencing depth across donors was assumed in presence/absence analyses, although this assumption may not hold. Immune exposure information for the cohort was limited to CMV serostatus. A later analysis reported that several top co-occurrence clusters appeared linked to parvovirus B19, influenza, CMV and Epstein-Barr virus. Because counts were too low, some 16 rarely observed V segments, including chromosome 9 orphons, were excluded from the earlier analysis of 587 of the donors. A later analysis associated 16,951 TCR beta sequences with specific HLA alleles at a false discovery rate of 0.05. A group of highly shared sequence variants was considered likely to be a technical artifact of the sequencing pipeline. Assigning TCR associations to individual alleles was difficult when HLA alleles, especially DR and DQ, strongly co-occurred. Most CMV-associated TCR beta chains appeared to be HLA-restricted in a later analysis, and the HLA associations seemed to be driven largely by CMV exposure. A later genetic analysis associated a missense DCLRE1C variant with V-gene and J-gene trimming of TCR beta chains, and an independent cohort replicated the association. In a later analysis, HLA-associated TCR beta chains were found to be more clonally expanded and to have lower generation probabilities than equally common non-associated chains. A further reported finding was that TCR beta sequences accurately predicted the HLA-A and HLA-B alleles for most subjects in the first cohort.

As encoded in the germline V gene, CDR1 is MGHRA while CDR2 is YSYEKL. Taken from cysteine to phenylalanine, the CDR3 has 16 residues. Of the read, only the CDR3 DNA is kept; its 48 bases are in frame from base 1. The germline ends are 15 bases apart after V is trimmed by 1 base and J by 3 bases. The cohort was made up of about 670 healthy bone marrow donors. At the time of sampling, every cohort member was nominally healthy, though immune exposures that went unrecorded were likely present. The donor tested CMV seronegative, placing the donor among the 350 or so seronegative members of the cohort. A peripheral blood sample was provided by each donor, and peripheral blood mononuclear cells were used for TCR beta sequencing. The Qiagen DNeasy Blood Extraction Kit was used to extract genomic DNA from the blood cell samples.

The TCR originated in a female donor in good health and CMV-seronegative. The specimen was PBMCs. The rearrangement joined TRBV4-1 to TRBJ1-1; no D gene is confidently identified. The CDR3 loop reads CASSQAAIKRDTEAFF. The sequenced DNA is TGCGCCAGCAGCCAAGCGGCCATAAAGCGGGACACTGAAGCTTTCTTT.